The 32 T cell receptor beta chains in this list originate from one sample, sequenced in a study of T-cell reconstitution after alpha-beta-depleted transplantation in children. It was with unique molecular identifiers that the TCRbeta library was prepared. MiXCR, run by TCRdb on the PCR reads, gives a single entry per CDR3 protein. The sample has around 670,000 distinct CDR3 sequences, about 12% seen once. The source was PBMCs, collected before TCRalphabeta/CD19-depleted stem cell transplant. Every receptor here comes from a girl aged 2 to 9 with congenital amegakaryocytic thrombocytopenia, due to receive a stem cell transplant.

This clonotype has only a few counts. The V and J genes are TRBV2 and TRBJ2-5, with D maybe TRBD2 (6 bases). The CDR3 extends over 14 amino acids. The germline gives CDR1 SNHLY, CDR2 FYNNEI. V was pared by 7 bases and J by 2 bases, with 14 bases between. CDR3 in DNA: TGTGCCAGCAAGGGACTGCGGGAACAAGAGACCCAGTACTTC. As protein: CASKGLREQETQYF. Complete variable domain (other parts from reference TRBV2 and TRBJ2-5): EPEVTQTPSHQVTQMGQEVILRCVPISNHLYFYWYRQILGQKVEFLVSFYNNEISEKSEIFDDQFSVERPDGSNFTLKIRSTKLEDSAMYFCASKGLREQETQYFGPGTRLLVL.

The rearrangement uses TRBV12-3 or TRBV12-4 and TRBJ2-7, with 10 bases that match TRBD1. This CDR3 region has 13 residues. V shed 6 bases, J shed 6 bases, and the junction held 5 bases outside the gene matches. The CDR3: CASRWTGGAEQYF. DNA of the CDR3: TGTGCCAGCAGGTGGACAGGGGGGGCCGAGCAGTACTTC.

Only a few counts were recorded for this clonotype. The rearrangement joins TRBV6-5 to TRBJ2-3, with TRBD2 matching over 12 bases. This CDR3 is built from 18 residues. Germline-derived CDR1 and CDR2 are MNHEY and SVGAGI. The ends lost 4 bases at V and 2 bases at J; junction bases unmatched: 10. CDR3 in DNA: TGTGCCAGCAGTTCCGGCGGGGCTAGCGGGAGGGACACAGATACGCAGTATTTT. Amino acids: CASSSGGASGRDTDTQYF.

The V and J genes are TRBV15 and TRBJ1-5; tentatively, D is TRBD1 (6 bases). CDR1 and CDR2 from the germline V gene are LNHNV and YYDKDF (reference sequence). Trimming stripped 3 bases from V and 4 bases from J, with 10 bases between. This CDR3 is built from 14 residues. CDR3 bases: TGTGCCACCAGCAGTACAGGGTCGAATCAGCCCCAGCATTTT. Amino acid sequence: CATSSTGSNQPQHF.

This clonotype has ten or more counts. The rearrangement uses TRBV7-3 and TRBJ2-1; D is undetermined. This CDR3 comprises 13 residues. The germline CDR1 and CDR2 sequences are SGHTA and FQGTGA. The germline V and J ends were trimmed by 1 base and 6 bases, with 7 bases remaining between them. The CDR3 loop reads CASSLISGNEQFF. The CDR3 DNA reads as TGTGCCAGCAGCTTAATCTCGGGCAATGAGCAGTTCTTC.

In this sample, this clonotype turned up many times. The V call is TRBV5-1, the J call TRBJ2-5; 7 bases match TRBD2. Germline V gene data show CDR1 as SGHRS and CDR2 as YFSETQ. Losses at the gene ends were 4 bases for V and 3 bases for J; bases not matched to a gene: 6. The CDR3 has 14 amino acids. DNA for the CDR3: TGCGCCAGCAGCAGCAGTGCGGGAGAAGAGACCCAGTACTTC. It specifies CASSSSAGEETQYF.

This sequence joins TRBV4-1 and TRBJ2-1; D tentatively fits TRBD1 or TRBD2 (6 bases each). Germline CDR1 is MGHRA and CDR2 is YSYEKL. There are 16 residues in the CDR3. V lost 0 bases and J 5 bases, leaving 14 bases between the germline ends. The CDR3 is CASSQDKGGLNNEQFF. DNA of the CDR3: TGCGCCAGCAGCCAAGATAAGGGGGGCCTGAACAATGAGCAGTTCTTC.

There are a few counts of this clonotype. This rearrangement joins TRBV29-1 to TRBJ1-1; D possibly corresponds to TRBD1 (6 bases). CDR1 SQVTM and CDR2 ANQGSEA come from the germline V gene. This CDR3 has 11 residues. Trimming cost V 8 bases and J 8 bases, with 15 bases left between them. This chain's CDR3 is CSPIPQGEAFF. The DNA of the CDR3 is TGCAGCCCAATTCCCCAGGGGGAAGCTTTCTTT.

The chain links TRBV20-1 to TRBJ2-7; 13 bases match TRBD2. Germline loops: CDR1 DFQATT, CDR2 SNEGSKA (reference sequence). V gave up 2 bases and J gave up 3 bases; unmatched junction bases: 1. The CDR3 is 14 residues long. CDR3 protein: CSARTSGRGYEQYF. The CDR3 region has the DNA TGCAGTGCTAGAACTAGCGGGAGGGGCTACGAGCAGTACTTC.

This clonotype was counted many times. This rearrangement joins TRBV6-1 to TRBJ2-1; the match to TRBD2 covers 11 bases. The germline V gene has CDR1 MNHNS and CDR2 SASEGT. The length of the CDR3 is 15 residues. J gave up 7 bases and V 4 bases, and 6 bases lay outside the gene matches. The CDR3 DNA sequence: TGTGCCAGCAGTGGGCTAGCGGGAGGTTATAATGAGCAGTTCTTC. Translation: CASSGLAGGYNEQFF.

This clonotype has a count of ten or more. This chain joins TRBV3-1 and TRBJ2-1; 8 bases are a match to TRBD2. The germline gives CDR1 LGHDT, CDR2 YNNKEL (reference sequence). V gave up 0 bases and J gave up 1 base; unmatched junction bases: 5. The CDR3 is made up of 17 amino acids. Here the CDR3 DNA reads TGTGCCAGCAGCCAAGAAAGCGGGAGTCGGTCCTACAATGAGCAGTTCTTC. This translates into CASSQESGSRSYNEQFF.

This clonotype was seen a handful of times. This chain uses TRBV27 with TRBJ2-7; 8 positions match TRBD2. J lost 4 bases, V lost 6 bases, and 8 bases had no gene match. CDR3 length: 14 amino acids. The germline V gene encodes CDR1 MNHEY and CDR2 SMNVEV (reference sequence). Here the CDR3 reads CASSKPGLVYEQYF. DNA for the CDR3: TGTGCCAGCAGCAAACCGGGACTAGTTTACGAGCAGTACTTC.

In its sample, this clonotype was seen many times. The CDR3: CASSQGVDYEQYF. CDR3 coding DNA: TGCGCCAGCAGCCAAGGGGTAGACTACGAGCAGTACTTC. The chain joins TRBV4-1 to TRBJ2-7; D call uncertain. This CDR3 contains 13 residues. CDR1 is MGHRA and CDR2 is YSYEKL in the germline V gene. Trimming took off 1 base at V and 3 bases at J, with 7 bases between the two ends.

This clonotype was recorded at least ten times. The chain joins TRBV12-3 or TRBV12-4 to TRBJ1-2; D not resolved. This CDR3 is 15 amino acids long. The V and J ends lost 5 bases and 1 base respectively, with 14 bases between them. The CDR3: CASSHGSTSNYGYTF. The CDR3 bases are TGTGCCAGCAGTCATGGGTCGACAAGTAACTATGGCTACACCTTC.

This clonotype was counted at least ten times. J is TRBJ2-7 and V is TRBV10-3; perhaps TRBD2 as D (5 bases). V was trimmed by 6 bases and J by 0 bases, leaving 15 bases between them. This CDR3 region has 15 residues. CDR1 is ENHRY and CDR2 is SYGVKD in the germline V gene. Here the CDR3 DNA reads TGTGCCATCAGAATTGCAGCGGATAGCTCCTACGAGCAGTACTTC. It specifies CAIRIAADSSYEQYF.

This clonotype was detected many times. V and J are TRBV3-1 and TRBJ2-7; D remains unclear. The CDR3 covers 14 residues. Germline V gene sequence: CDR1 LGHDT, CDR2 YNNKEL (reference sequence). Trimming stripped 4 bases from V and 0 bases from J, with 10 bases between. CDR3 sequence: CASSPSLSSYEQYF. CDR3 in DNA: TGTGCCAGCAGCCCGTCCTTAAGCTCCTACGAGCAGTACTTC.

This sequence joins TRBV18 and TRBJ2-7, with D hard to call. CDR1 is KGHSH, CDR2 LQKENI, per germline. The CDR3 has 14 amino acids. The ends were cut back, 1 base at V and 4 bases at J, with 11 bases in the middle. The DNA for the CDR3 is TGTGCCAGCTCACCACTTGGAACAGTTTACGAGCAGTACTTC. Translation: CASSPLGTVYEQYF. Filled out from reference TRBV18 and TRBJ2-7, the complete variable domain reads NAGVMQNPRHLVRRRGQEARLRCSPMKGHSHVYWYRQLPEEGLKFMVYLQKENIIDESGMPKERFSAEFPKEGPSILRIQQVVRGDSAAYFCASSPLGTVYEQYFGPGTRLTVT.

This clonotype was detected a few times. The genes are TRBV5-1 and TRBJ1-2; D gene uncertain. Germline lookup yields CDR1 SGHRS and CDR2 YFSETQ. Trimming took 9 bases from V and 2 from J, leaving 11 bases between them. This CDR3 spans 12 amino acids. CDR3 coding DNA: TGCGCCACCCACGACGGGAACTATGGCTACACCTTC. This gives the protein CATHDGNYGYTF.

This clonotype appeared many times. The chain is built from TRBV20-1 and TRBJ2-1; D is unclear. The CDR3 is made up of 14 amino acids. Looked up from germline, CDR1 is DFQATT and CDR2 is SNEGSKA (reference sequence). The ends were cut back, 0 bases at V and 1 base at J, with 7 bases in the middle. The CDR3 nucleotides are TGCAGTGCTAGAGAGACTCGTTCCTACAATGAGCAGTTCTTC. This encodes CSARETRSYNEQFF.

Many counts were recorded for this clonotype. The chain recombines TRBV10-3 with TRBJ2-7, with 10 bases matching TRBD2. This CDR3 has 14 residues. Trimming removed 4 bases from V and 6 bases from J; junction bases left unmatched: 6. Germline CDR1 reads ENHRY; CDR2 reads SYGVKD. CDR3: CAISAASGSVEQYF. DNA of the CDR3: TGTGCCATCAGTGCGGCTAGCGGGAGTGTCGAGCAGTACTTC.

This clonotype was seen repeatedly, ten times or more. The rearrangement joins TRBV11-2 to TRBJ1-6; D may be TRBD1 (5 bases). V shed 1 base and J shed 9 bases, with 13 bases lying between them. The CDR3 length is 15 residues. The germline V gene has CDR1 SGHAT and CDR2 FQNNGV. CDR3 region: CASSLGEGLGSPLHF. The CDR3 coding sequence is TGTGCCAGCAGCTTAGGAGAGGGGCTGGGTTCACCCCTCCACTTT.

This clonotype turned up a few times. The gene calls are TRBV5-6 and TRBJ2-1; 7 bases agree with TRBD2. This CDR3 has 16 residues. J was trimmed by 2 bases and V by 4 bases; bases with no gene match: 9. Per germline, CDR1 SGHDT and CDR2 YYEEEE. For the CDR3, the DNA is TGTGCCAGCAGCCCTCCCCCCAGCGGGACCTACAATGAGCAGTTCTTC. It specifies CASSPPPSGTYNEQFF. The full variable domain, rest sourced from reference TRBV5-6 and TRBJ2-1, is DAGVTQSPTHLIKTRGQQVTLRCSPKSGHDTVSWYQQALGQGPQFIFQYYEEEERQRGNFPDRFSGHQFPNYSSELNVNALLLGDSALYLCASSPPPSGTYNEQFFGPGTRLTVL.

This clonotype was recorded many times. V and J are TRBV29-1 and TRBJ2-4; D perhaps matches TRBD1 (6 bases). The length of the CDR3 is 12 residues. The germline V gene has CDR1 SQVTM and CDR2 ANQGSEA. V gave up 4 bases and J gave up 7 bases, with 11 bases separating them. In nucleotides, the CDR3 is TGCAGCGTTGGCAGGGGATCGAACATTCAGTACTTC. Translating gives CSVGRGSNIQYF.

The chain joins TRBV20-1 to TRBJ2-1; the D gene could be TRBD1 or TRBD2 (5 bases each). The length of the CDR3 is 15 residues. The germline gives CDR1 DFQATT, CDR2 SNEGSKA (reference sequence). V was clipped by 6 bases and J by 1 base, with 16 bases between them. The CDR3 DNA sequence: TGCAGTGCCCCGTCGTTGGGACGGTCCTACAATGAGCAGTTCTTC. Amino acids: CSAPSLGRSYNEQFF.

This clonotype was detected many times. The gene calls are TRBV5-1 and TRBJ2-1, with D tentatively TRBD1 (6 bases). The CDR3 totals 14 residues. Trimming removed 3 bases at V and 8 bases at J, with 15 bases between. The germline V gene encodes CDR1 SGHRS and CDR2 YFSETQ. CDR3 bases: TGCGCCAGCAGCTATGACAGGATCCAGGATGAGCAGTTCTTC. This translates into CASSYDRIQDEQFF.

The J gene is TRBJ2-1, the V gene TRBV7-8; D is ambiguous. This CDR3 has 14 amino acids. Per the germline V gene, CDR1 is SGHVS and CDR2 is FQNEAQ. V shed 1 base and J shed 6 bases, with 10 bases lying between them. For the CDR3, the DNA is TGTGCCAGCAGCTTAGACGGGCCAGCCAATGAGCAGTTCTTC. It is translated as CASSLDGPANEQFF.

The rearrangement uses TRBV20-1 and TRBJ2-5, with 7 bases fitting TRBD1. Unmatched junction bases numbered 5, after V lost 5 bases and J lost 2 bases. The CDR3 extends over 13 amino acids. Germline assignment: CDR1 DFQATT and CDR2 SNEGSKA (reference sequence). The CDR3 DNA reads TGCAGTGCTCGCCCCAGGGGGCAAGAGACCCAGTACTTC. Residues: CSARPRGQETQYF.

CDR3 amino acids: CASSQGTGPSQPQHF. In DNA, the CDR3 is TGTGCCAGCAGCCAAGGGACAGGGCCTTCTCAGCCCCAGCATTTT. The chain couples TRBV3-1 to TRBJ1-5; 8 bases agree with TRBD1. Germline trimming cut 1 base from V and 6 bases from J; bases unmatched to any gene: 5. The CDR3 is made up of 15 amino acids. The germline gives CDR1 LGHDT, CDR2 YNNKEL (reference sequence).

The table lists this clonotype with many counts. The chain combines TRBV20-1 with TRBJ2-5, with TRBD2 identical over 10 bases. Germline CDR1 is DFQATT and CDR2 is SNEGSKA (reference sequence). The CDR3 totals 12 residues. V shed 7 bases, J shed 2 bases, and the junction held 1 base outside the gene matches. DNA of the CDR3: TGCAGTGTGACTAGCGGGCAAGAGACCCAGTACTTC. Amino acid sequence: CSVTSGQETQYF.

This clonotype was detected ten times or more. The V gene is TRBV12-3 or TRBV12-4, the J gene TRBJ2-1; the match to TRBD1 covers 11 bases. This CDR3 spans 14 amino acids. V was pared by 6 bases and J by 7 bases, with 5 bases of the junction left unmatched. The CDR3 loop reads CASSPGQGGNEQFF. The DNA of the CDR3 is TGTGCCAGCAGCCCGGGACAGGGGGGAAATGAGCAGTTCTTC.

This clonotype was observed a handful of times. The chain uses TRBV7-8 and TRBJ2-6; no firm D call. Germline CDR1 is SGHVS and CDR2 is FQNEAQ. With 2 bases removed from V and 0 bases from J, the gap between germline ends came to 14 bases. The CDR3 contains 18 residues. CDR3 in DNA: TGTGCCAGCAGCTTACGGACGGCGGTCTCCTCTGGGGCCAACGTCCTGACTTTC. Translated: CASSLRTAVSSGANVLTF.

This clonotype came up many times. The chain joins TRBV11-2 to TRBJ2-1; no reliable D call. The V and J ends lost 0 bases and 2 bases respectively, with 8 bases between them. Per the germline V gene, CDR1 is SGHAT and CDR2 is FQNNGV. The CDR3 has 15 residues. CDR3 in amino acids: CASSLDTSTYNEQFF. The CDR3 coding sequence is TGTGCCAGCAGCTTAGACACCTCGACCTACAATGAGCAGTTCTTC.